This TCR beta chain emerged from a study of blood T cell repertoires in COVID-19. Study-wide background: Both acute and convalescent COVID-19 samples were obtained from the United States, Italy and Spain.

Trimming left V 5 bases short and J 2 bases short, with 10 bases between. Germline assignment: CDR1 SGHDN and CDR2 FVKESK. CDR3 size: 15 residues. It was during active infection that Seattle patients were enrolled and then longitudinally followed. This table comes from immunoSEQ multiplex PCR, and its TCRdb copy is limited to in-frame clones, with some not included. The table lists about 200,000 clones, approximately 78% of them singletons. This receptor was obtained from a woman between 70 and 85 years old with COVID-19, enrolled during active disease. This chain joins TRBV14 and TRBJ2-6, with unresolved D. Sequencing used peripheral blood. Here the CDR3 DNA reads TGTGCCAGCAGCATTTTGCGAGCTGGGGCCAACGTCCTGACTTTC. It specifies CASSILRAGANVLTF.